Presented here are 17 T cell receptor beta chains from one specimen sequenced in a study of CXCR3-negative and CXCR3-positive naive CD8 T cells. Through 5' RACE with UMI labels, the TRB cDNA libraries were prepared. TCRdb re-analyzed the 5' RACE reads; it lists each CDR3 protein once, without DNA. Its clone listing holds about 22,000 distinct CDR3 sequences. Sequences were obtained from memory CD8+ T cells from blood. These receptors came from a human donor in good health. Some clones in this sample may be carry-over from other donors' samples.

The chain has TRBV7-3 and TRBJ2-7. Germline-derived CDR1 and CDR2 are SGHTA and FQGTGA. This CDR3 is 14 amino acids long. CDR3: CASSLYSFSYEQYF.

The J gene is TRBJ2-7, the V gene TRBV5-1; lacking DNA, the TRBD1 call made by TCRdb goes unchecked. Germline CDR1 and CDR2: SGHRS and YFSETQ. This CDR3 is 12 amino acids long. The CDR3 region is CASSFNGGEQYF.

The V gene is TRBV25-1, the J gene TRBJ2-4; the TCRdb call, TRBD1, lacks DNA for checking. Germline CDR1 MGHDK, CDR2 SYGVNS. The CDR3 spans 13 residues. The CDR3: CASSGKGEDIQYF. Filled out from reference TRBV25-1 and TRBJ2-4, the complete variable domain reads EADIYQTPRYLVIGTGKKITLECSQTMGHDKMYWYQQDPGMELHLIHYSYGVNSTEKGDLSSESTVSRIRTEHFPLTLESARPSHTSQYLCASSGKGEDIQYFGAGTRLSVL.

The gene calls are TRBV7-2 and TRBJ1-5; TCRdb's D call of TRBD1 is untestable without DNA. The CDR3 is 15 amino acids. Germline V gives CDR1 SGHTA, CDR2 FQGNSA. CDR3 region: CASAPGGASNQPQHF.

CDR3 amino acids: CSVAASGWNEQFF. The chain links TRBV29-1 to TRBJ2-1; lacking DNA, the TRBD2 call made by TCRdb goes unchecked. The CDR3 has 13 amino acids. The germline gives CDR1 SQVTM, CDR2 ANQGSEA.

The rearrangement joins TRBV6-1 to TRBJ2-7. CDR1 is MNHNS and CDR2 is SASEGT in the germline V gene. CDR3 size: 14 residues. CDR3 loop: CASSEASEYDEQYF.

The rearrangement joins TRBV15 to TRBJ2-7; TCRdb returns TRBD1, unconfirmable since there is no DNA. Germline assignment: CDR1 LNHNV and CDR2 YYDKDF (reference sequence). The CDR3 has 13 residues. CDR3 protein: CATSPDRTYEQYF. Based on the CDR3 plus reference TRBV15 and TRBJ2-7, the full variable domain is DAMVIQNPRYQVTQFGKPVTLSCSQTLNHNVMYWYQQKSSQAPKLLFHYYDKDFNNEADTPDNFQSRRPNTSFCFLDIRSPGLGDTAMYLCATSPDRTYEQYFGPGTRLTVT.

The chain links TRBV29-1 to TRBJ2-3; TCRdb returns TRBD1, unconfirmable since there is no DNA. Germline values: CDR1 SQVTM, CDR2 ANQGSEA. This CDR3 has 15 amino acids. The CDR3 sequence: CSVVARGTWMHTQYF.

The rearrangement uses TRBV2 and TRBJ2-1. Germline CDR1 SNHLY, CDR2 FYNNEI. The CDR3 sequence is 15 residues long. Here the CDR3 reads CASGKSESSYNEQFF.

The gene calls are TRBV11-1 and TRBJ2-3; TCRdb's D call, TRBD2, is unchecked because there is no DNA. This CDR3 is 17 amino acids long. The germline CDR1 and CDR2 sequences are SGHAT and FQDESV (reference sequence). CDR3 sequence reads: CASSLNPRSGDTDTQYF.

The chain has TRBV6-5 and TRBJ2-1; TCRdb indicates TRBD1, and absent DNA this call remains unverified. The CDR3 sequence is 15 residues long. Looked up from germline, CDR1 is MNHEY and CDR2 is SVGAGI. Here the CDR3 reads CASRMGASSYNEQFF.

CDR3 residues: CASSDSRSDTDTQYF. The chain is built from TRBV6-4 and TRBJ2-3. In germline, CDR1 is MRHNA, CDR2 SNTAGT. The CDR3 totals 15 residues.

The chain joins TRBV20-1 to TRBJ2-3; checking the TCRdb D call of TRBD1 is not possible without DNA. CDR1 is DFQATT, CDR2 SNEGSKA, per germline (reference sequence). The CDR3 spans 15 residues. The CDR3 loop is CSARDIQGVSDTQYF.

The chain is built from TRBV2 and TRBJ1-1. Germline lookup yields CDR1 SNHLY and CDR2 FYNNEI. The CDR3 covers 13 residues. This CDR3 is CASRISWGTEAFF.

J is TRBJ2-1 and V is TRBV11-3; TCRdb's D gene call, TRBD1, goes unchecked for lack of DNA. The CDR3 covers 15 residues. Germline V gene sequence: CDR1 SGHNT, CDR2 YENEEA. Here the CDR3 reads CASSTDRGKYNEQFF. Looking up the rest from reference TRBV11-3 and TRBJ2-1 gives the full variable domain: EAGVVQSPRYKIIEKKQPVAFWCNPISGHNTLYWYLQNLGQGPELLIRYENEEAVDDSQLPKDRFSAERLKGVDSTLKIQPAELGDSAVYLCASSTDRGKYNEQFFGPGTRLTVL.

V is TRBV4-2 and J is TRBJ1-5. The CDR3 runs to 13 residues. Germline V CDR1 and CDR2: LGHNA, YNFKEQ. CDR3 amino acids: CASSQVFLGPQHF.

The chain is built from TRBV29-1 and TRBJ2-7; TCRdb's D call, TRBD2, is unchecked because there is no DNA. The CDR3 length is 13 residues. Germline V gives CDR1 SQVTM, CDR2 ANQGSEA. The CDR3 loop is CSALVTRDYEQYF.